These T cell receptor beta chains were read from a single sample in a study of T cell changes during pregnancy in multiple sclerosis. Assay used: immunoSEQ multiplex PCR; TCRdb lists only in-frame clones, some missing. Of some 21,000 clones in the sample, 85% to 95% were seen once. Sequencing was performed on CD4+ T cells from peripheral blood mononuclear cells, taken in the third trimester of pregnancy. These receptor sequences come from a female donor with multiple sclerosis, enrolled in a pregnancy study. Each CDR3 is given with its conserved first and last residue. A D gene is named only where the DNA matches it firmly.

v_call: TRBV5-1
j_call: TRBJ2-5
d_call: .
cdr3_aa: CASSFLPRDQETQYF
cdr3_nt: TGCGCCAGCAGCTTTTTGCCCAGGGACCAAGAGACCCAGTACTTC

v_call: TRBV5-4
j_call: TRBJ2-3
d_call: .
cdr3_aa: CASSVPLSGPTDTQYF
cdr3_nt: TGTGCCAGCAGCGTACCCCTAAGCGGGCCCACAGATACGCAGTATTTT

v_call: TRBV9
j_call: TRBJ1-1
d_call: .
cdr3_aa: CASSPESQGWGAFF
cdr3_nt: TGTGCCAGCAGCCCCGAATCCCAGGGATGGGGAGCTTTCTTT

v_call: TRBV7-2
j_call: TRBJ2-1
d_call: .
cdr3_aa: CASSLAVSGSYNEQFF
cdr3_nt: TGTGCCAGCAGCTTGGCGGTGTCCGGCTCCTACAATGAGCAGTTCTTC

v_call: TRBV5-1
j_call: TRBJ2-1
d_call: .
cdr3_aa: CASSLSASSYNEQFF
cdr3_nt: TGCGCCAGCAGCCTGTCCGCGAGCTCCTACAATGAGCAGTTCTTC

v_call: TRBV12-5
j_call: TRBJ2-3
d_call: .
cdr3_aa: CASGLTGQKGDTQYF
cdr3_nt: TGTGCTAGTGGTTTGACCGGGCAAAAGGGGGATACGCAGTATTTT

v_call: TRBV5-1
j_call: TRBJ2-5
d_call: .
cdr3_aa: CASSYPGLQETQYF
cdr3_nt: TGCGCCAGCAGCTACCCGGGACTCCAAGAGACCCAGTACTTC

v_call: TRBV18
j_call: TRBJ2-6
d_call: .
cdr3_aa: CASSPPGRGANVLTF
cdr3_nt: TGTGCCAGCTCACCACCGGGGAGAGGGGCCAACGTCCTGACTTTC

v_call: TRBV6-5
j_call: TRBJ2-7
d_call: TRBD1
cdr3_aa: CASSRDRGLYEQYF
cdr3_nt: TGTGCCAGCAGTCGTGACAGGGGGCTATACGAGCAGTACTTC

v_call: TRBV9
j_call: TRBJ2-1
d_call: .
cdr3_aa: CASSQHAREQFF
cdr3_nt: TGTGCCAGCAGCCAACACGCTAGGGAGCAGTTCTTC

v_call: TRBV7-6
j_call: TRBJ1-6
d_call: TRBD1
cdr3_aa: CASSIDGTANSPLHF
cdr3_nt: TGTGCCAGCAGCATAGACGGGACAGCTAATTCACCCCTCCACTTT

v_call: TRBV19
j_call: TRBJ1-6
d_call: .
cdr3_aa: CASSIDTYNSPLHF
cdr3_nt: TGTGCCAGTAGTATAGACACCTATAATTCACCCCTCCACTTT

v_call: TRBV5-1
j_call: TRBJ2-2
d_call: TRBD1
cdr3_aa: CASSSGTGDVGELFF
cdr3_nt: TGCGCCAGCAGCTCCGGGACAGGGGATGTCGGGGAGCTGTTTTTT

v_call: TRBV7-9
j_call: TRBJ2-5
d_call: .
cdr3_aa: CASSLAAGAETQYF
cdr3_nt: TGTGCCAGCAGCTTAGCCGCAGGGGCAGAGACCCAGTACTTC

v_call: TRBV11-3
j_call: TRBJ2-3
d_call: .
cdr3_aa: CASSLGLSYTDTQYF
cdr3_nt: TGTGCCAGCAGCTTAGGTCTATCCTACACAGATACGCAGTATTTT

v_call: TRBV11-2
j_call: TRBJ2-3
d_call: TRBD2
cdr3_aa: CASSPGGALVSSDTQYF
cdr3_nt: TGTGCCAGCAGCCCCGGGGGGGCTCTGGTCAGCTCAGATACGCAGTATTTT

v_call: TRBV7-3
j_call: TRBJ1-3
d_call: .
cdr3_aa: CASSFTRHPRDGDTIYF
cdr3_nt: TGTGCCAGCAGCTTTACGAGGCACCCACGAGATGGAGACACCATATATTTT

v_call: TRBV6-5
j_call: TRBJ1-5
d_call: TRBD1
cdr3_aa: CATRTGLQPQHF
cdr3_nt: TGTGCCACCAGGACAGGGCTCCAGCCCCAGCATTTT

v_call: TRBV30
j_call: TRBJ2-5
d_call: TRBD2
cdr3_aa: CAWSASGGAETQYF
cdr3_nt: TGTGCCTGGAGTGCTAGCGGGGGGGCGGAGACCCAGTACTTC

v_call: TRBV2
j_call: TRBJ1-5
d_call: .
cdr3_aa: CASSVLRGNQPQHF
cdr3_nt: TGTGCCAGCAGTGTCCTAAGAGGGAATCAGCCCCAGCATTTT

v_call: TRBV5-4
j_call: TRBJ1-6
d_call: .
cdr3_aa: CASRAGGTIDSPLHF
cdr3_nt: TGTGCCAGCAGAGCGGGGGGGACGATTGATTCACCCCTCCACTTT

v_call: TRBV4-3
j_call: TRBJ1-1
d_call: .
cdr3_aa: CASSPNGVNTEAFF
cdr3_nt: TGCGCCAGCAGCCCCAACGGGGTCAACACTGAAGCTTTCTTT

v_call: TRBV5-1
j_call: TRBJ1-1
d_call: .
cdr3_aa: CASSLVPGMNTEAFF
cdr3_nt: TGCGCCAGCAGCTTGGTCCCGGGGATGAACACTGAAGCTTTCTTT

v_call: TRBV19
j_call: TRBJ1-1
d_call: TRBD1
cdr3_aa: CASSMGQVDTEAFF
cdr3_nt: TGTGCCAGTAGTATGGGACAGGTCGACACTGAAGCTTTCTTT

v_call: TRBV7-8
j_call: TRBJ2-2
d_call: TRBD2
cdr3_aa: CASSLVVVAGAGELFF
cdr3_nt: TGTGCCAGCAGCTTAGTCGTAGTTGCGGGGGCCGGGGAGCTGTTTTTT

v_call: TRBV7-6
j_call: TRBJ2-3
d_call: .
cdr3_aa: CASSLRSGVLRYADTQYF
cdr3_nt: TGTGCCAGCAGCTTACGGTCGGGGGTCCTCCGGTATGCAGATACGCAGTATTTT

v_call: TRBV11-2
j_call: TRBJ2-6
d_call: .
cdr3_aa: CASSLGAINVLTF
cdr3_nt: TGTGCCAGCAGCTTAGGGGCGATCAACGTCCTGACTTTC

v_call: TRBV30
j_call: TRBJ2-2
d_call: TRBD1
cdr3_aa: CAWSGQGAGELFF
cdr3_nt: TGTGCCTGGAGTGGACAGGGGGCCGGGGAGCTGTTTTTT

v_call: TRBV11-2
j_call: TRBJ1-1
d_call: TRBD1
cdr3_aa: CASSPLTGVGTEAFF
cdr3_nt: TGTGCCAGCAGCCCCCTGACAGGGGTGGGCACTGAAGCTTTCTTT